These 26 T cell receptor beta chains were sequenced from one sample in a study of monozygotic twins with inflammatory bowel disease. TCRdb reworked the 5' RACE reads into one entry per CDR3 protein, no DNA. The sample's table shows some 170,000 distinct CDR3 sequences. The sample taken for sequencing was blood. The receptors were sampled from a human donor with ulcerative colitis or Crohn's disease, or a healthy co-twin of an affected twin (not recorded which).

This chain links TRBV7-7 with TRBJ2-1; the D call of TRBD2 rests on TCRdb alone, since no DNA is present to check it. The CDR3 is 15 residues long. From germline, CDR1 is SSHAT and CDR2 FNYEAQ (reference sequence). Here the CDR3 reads CASSPGTSGHNEQFF.

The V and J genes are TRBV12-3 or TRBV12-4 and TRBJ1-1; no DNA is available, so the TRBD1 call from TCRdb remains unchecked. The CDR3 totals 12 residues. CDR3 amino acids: CASSPGFAEAFF.

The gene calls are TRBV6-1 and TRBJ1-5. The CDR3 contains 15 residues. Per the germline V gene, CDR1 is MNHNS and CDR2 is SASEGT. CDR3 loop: CASSDGSRSNQPQHF.

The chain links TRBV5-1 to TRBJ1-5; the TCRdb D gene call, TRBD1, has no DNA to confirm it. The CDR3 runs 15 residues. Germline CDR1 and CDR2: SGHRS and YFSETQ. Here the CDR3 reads CASSLGDSTNQPQHF. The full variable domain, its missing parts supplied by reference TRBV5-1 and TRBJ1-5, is KAGVTQTPRYLIKTRGQQVTLSCSPISGHRSVSWYQQTPGQGLQFLFEYFSETQRNKGNFPGRFSGRQFSNSRSEMNVSTLELGDSALYLCASSLGDSTNQPQHFGDGTRLSIL.

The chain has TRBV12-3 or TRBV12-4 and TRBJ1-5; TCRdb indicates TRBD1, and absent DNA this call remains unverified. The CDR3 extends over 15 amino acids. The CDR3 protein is CASSLGQGGGQPQHF.

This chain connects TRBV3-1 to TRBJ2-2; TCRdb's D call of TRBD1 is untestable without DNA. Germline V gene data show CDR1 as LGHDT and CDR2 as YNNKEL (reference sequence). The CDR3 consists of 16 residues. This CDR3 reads CASSQDGGSLTGELFF.

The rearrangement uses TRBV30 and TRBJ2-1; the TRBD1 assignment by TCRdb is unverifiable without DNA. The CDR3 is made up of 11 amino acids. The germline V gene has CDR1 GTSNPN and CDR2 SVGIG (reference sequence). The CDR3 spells CAWSPRDSQFF.

This CDR3 reads CASSQGDTSYEQYF. The rearrangement joins TRBV4-2 to TRBJ2-7. Germline CDR1 is LGHNA and CDR2 is YNFKEQ. The CDR3 loop spans 14 amino acids.

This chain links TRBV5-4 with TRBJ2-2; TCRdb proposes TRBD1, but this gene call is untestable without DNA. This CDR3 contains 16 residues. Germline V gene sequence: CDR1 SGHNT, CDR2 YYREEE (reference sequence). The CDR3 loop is CASSLRRGSPTGELFF.

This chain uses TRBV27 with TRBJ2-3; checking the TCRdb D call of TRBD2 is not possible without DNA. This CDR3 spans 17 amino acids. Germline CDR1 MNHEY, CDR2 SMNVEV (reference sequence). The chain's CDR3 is CASSPSSGEISTDTQYF.

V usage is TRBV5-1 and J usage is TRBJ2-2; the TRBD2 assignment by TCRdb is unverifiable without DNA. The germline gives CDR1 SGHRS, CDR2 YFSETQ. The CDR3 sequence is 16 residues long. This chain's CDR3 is CASSSIAGANTGELFF.

CDR3 sequence: CASSGEGYGYTF. This chain joins TRBV11-2 and TRBJ1-2. Germline V CDR1 and CDR2: SGHAT, FQNNGV. The CDR3 sequence is 12 residues long.

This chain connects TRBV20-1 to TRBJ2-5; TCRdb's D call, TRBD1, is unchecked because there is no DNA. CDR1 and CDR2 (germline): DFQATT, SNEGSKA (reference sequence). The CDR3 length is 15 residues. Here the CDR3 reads CSASAGTLFQETQYF.

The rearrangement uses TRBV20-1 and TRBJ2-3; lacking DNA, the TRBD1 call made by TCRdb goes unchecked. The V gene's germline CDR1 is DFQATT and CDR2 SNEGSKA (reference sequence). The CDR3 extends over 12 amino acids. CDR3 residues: CSASSRLDTQYF.

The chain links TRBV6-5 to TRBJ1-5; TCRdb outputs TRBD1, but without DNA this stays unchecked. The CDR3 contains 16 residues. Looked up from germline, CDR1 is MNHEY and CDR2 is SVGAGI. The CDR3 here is CASSYKLTGSNQPQHF.

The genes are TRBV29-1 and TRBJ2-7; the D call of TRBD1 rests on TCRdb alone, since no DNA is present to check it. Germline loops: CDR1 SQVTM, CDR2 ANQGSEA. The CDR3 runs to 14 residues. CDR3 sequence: CSVSGGSLSYEQYF.

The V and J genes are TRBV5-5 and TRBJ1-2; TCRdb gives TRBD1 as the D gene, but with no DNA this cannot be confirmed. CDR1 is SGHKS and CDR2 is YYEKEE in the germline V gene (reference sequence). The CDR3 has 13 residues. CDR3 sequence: CASRPTGNYGYTF.

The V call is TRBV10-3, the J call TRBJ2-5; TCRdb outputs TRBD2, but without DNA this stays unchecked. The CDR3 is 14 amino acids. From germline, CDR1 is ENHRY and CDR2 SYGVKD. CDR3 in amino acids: CTISRGLVEETQYF.

The CDR3 loop is CSAHRGGNYGYTF. This chain uses TRBV20-1 with TRBJ1-2; as DNA is missing, the TRBD1 call by TCRdb cannot be tested. CDR1 is DFQATT and CDR2 is SNEGSKA in the germline V gene (reference sequence). The CDR3 is 13 amino acids.

The chain's CDR3 is CASSLGGTSGGEQFF. The chain links TRBV7-2 to TRBJ2-1; absent DNA, TCRdb's TRBD2 call cannot be checked. CDR1 and CDR2 (germline): SGHTA, FQGNSA. The length of the CDR3 is 15 residues.

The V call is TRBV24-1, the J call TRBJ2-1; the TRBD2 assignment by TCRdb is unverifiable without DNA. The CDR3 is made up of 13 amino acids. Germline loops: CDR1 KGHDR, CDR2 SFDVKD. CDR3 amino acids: CATSAREGNEQFF.

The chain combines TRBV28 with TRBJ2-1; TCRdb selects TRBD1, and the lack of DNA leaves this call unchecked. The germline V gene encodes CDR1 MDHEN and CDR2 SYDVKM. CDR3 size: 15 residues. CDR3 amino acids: CASSLGGGAGNEQFF.

The CDR3 protein is CASGPRDREGTQYF. This chain joins TRBV4-1 and TRBJ2-5; TCRdb's assignment of TRBD1 cannot be checked, as there is no DNA. This CDR3 is 14 amino acids long. Germline-derived CDR1 and CDR2 are MGHRA and YSYEKL.

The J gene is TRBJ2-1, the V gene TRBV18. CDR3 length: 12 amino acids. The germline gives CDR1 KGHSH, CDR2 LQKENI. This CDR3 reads CASSPTTNEQFF.

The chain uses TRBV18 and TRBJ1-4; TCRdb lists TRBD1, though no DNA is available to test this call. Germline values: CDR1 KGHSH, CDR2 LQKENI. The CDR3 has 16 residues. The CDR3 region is CASSPTAGVTNEKLFF.

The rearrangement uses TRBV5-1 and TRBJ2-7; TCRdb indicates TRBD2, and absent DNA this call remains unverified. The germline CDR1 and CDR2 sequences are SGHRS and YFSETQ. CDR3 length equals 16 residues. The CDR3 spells CASSLGSSGRAYEQYF.